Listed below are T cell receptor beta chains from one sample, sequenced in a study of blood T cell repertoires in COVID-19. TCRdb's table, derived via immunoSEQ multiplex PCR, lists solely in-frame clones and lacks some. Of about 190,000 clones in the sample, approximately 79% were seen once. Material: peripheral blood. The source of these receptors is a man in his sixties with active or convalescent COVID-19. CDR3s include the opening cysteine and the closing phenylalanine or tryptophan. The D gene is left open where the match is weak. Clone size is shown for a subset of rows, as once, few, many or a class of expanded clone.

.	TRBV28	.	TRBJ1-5	CASTQAGGLIQPQHF	TGTGCCAGCACCCAAGCCGGGGGGCTCATACAGCCCCAGCATTTT
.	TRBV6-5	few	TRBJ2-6	CASSYWYTSGANVLTF	TGTGCCAGCAGTTACTGGTACACCTCTGGGGCCAACGTCCTGACTTTC
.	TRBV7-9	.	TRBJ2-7	CASSLGDGRSYEQYF	TGTGCCAGCAGCTTAGGGGACGGGAGATCCTACGAGCAGTACTTC
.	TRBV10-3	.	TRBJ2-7	CAIATTGLSYEQYF	TGTGCCATTGCCACGACAGGCTTATCCTACGAGCAGTACTTC
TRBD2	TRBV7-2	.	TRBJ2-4	CASSLASSGRDIQYF	TGTGCCAGCAGCTTAGCGTCTAGCGGGCGGGACATTCAGTACTTC
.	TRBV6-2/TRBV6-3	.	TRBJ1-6	CASSYSSGEGRSSFVLHF	TGTGCCAGCAGTTACTCGAGCGGGGAGGGTAGATCTTCCTTCGTCCTCCACTTT
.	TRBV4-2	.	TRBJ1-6	CASSLEGGDSPLHF	TGTGCCAGCAGCCTTGAGGGGGGGGATTCACCCCTCCACTTT
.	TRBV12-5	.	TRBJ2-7	CASGLVRHHNIGSPYEQYF	TGTGCTAGTGGTTTGGTAAGGCACCACAATATAGGGAGCCCCTACGAGCAGTACTTC
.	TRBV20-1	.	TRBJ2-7	CSAGDWHEQYF	TGCAGTGCAGGGGATTGGCACGAGCAGTACTTC
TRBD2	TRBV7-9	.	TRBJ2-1	CASSLSSGFLAAYDEQFF	TGTGCCAGCAGCTTAAGCTCTGGGTTCCTAGCGGCCTACGATGAGCAGTTCTTC
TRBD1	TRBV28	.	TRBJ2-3	CASSLLPTGGSEDTQYF	TGTGCCAGCAGTTTACTCCCGACAGGGGGTTCAGAGGATACGCAGTATTTT
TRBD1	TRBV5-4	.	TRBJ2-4	CASSLGQGDIQYF	TGTGCCAGCAGCTTGGGCCAGGGGGACATTCAGTACTTC
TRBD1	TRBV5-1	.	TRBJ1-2	CASRNPGQGLNYGYTF	TGCGCCAGCCGCAATCCGGGACAGGGATTGAACTATGGCTACACCTTC
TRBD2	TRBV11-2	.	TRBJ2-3	CASSYLAGESDTQYF	TGTGCCAGCAGCTACCTAGCGGGAGAATCTGATACGCAGTATTTT
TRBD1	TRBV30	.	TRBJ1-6	CAWNLNRGQGYSPLHF	TGTGCCTGGAACCTAAACCGGGGACAGGGCTATTCACCCCTCCACTTT
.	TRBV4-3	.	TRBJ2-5	CASSQGTSRETQYF	TGCGCCAGCAGCCAAGGGACTTCTCGGGAGACCCAGTACTTC
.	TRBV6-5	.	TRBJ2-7	CASKLSQGNSYEQYF	TGTGCCAGCAAATTGTCACAGGGTAATTCCTACGAGCAGTACTTC
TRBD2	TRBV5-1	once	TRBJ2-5	CASTRGGEQETQYF	TGCGCCAGCACCCGGGGGGGGGAACAAGAGACCCAGTACTTC
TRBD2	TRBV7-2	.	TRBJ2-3	CASSGQGGDTQYF	TGTGCCAGCAGCGGGCAGGGAGGGGATACGCAGTATTTT